These 6 T cell receptor beta chains share one sample of origin, sequenced in a study of blood T cells in healthy people across ages. A J-beta primer mix and a sample-barcoded 5' primer were used in a second PCR of roughly 6 to 12 cycles. Each CDR3 protein gets one entry after TCRdb re-called the 5' RACE reads with MiXCR. The data show around 800,000 distinct CDR3 sequences, around 24% seen once. The same sample was also used in a study of T cells of mothers and their children.

Sample: blood. The source is a boy aged 10-17 years in good health.

The chain recombines TRBV20-1 with TRBJ2-5; a possible D gene is TRBD2 (7 bases). The DNA end is more similar to TRBJ2-1, so the J call may be wrong. There are 16 residues in the CDR3. Germline CDR1 DFQATT, CDR2 SNEGSKA (reference sequence). As DNA, the CDR3 is TGCAGTGCTCGCCGGCCCCGCGCGGGGGCATACAATGAGCAGTTCTTC. Translation gives CSARRPRAGAYNEQFF.

This clonotype has a handful of counts. The chain has TRBV3-1 and TRBJ2-5; tentative D call: TRBD2 (5 bases). Trimming took off 6 bases at V and 7 bases at J, with 15 bases between the two ends. CDR3 size: 13 residues. From germline, CDR1 is LGHDT and CDR2 YNNKEL (reference sequence). Here the CDR3 DNA reads TGTGCCAGCAGTCCTCTGGTACGGGGGACCCAGTACTTC. Translation gives CASSPLVRGTQYF.

This clonotype appeared a few times. This chain uses TRBV20-1 with TRBJ1-5; D may be TRBD1 (6 bases). There are 14 residues in the CDR3. The V gene's germline CDR1 is DFQATT and CDR2 SNEGSKA (reference sequence). The ends were cut back, 8 bases at V and 2 bases at J, with 16 bases in the middle. The CDR3 sequence: CSSGTSLGNQPQHF. The CDR3 DNA follows: TGCAGTTCGGGGACATCCCTCGGCAATCAGCCCCAGCATTTT.

This clonotype was seen only a few times. V usage is TRBV29-1 and J usage is TRBJ2-3; D is unresolved. The CDR3 runs to 15 residues. Trimming took off 0 bases at V and 4 bases at J, with 14 bases between the two ends. Looked up from germline, CDR1 is SQVTM and CDR2 is ANQGSEA. CDR3 nucleotides: TGCAGCGTTGAAGATCTGCTTGAAACCCCAGATACGCAGTATTTT. As protein: CSVEDLLETPDTQYF.

This clonotype has only a few counts. The gene calls are TRBV10-3 and TRBJ2-4; D may be TRBD1 (5 bases). The CDR3 extends over 14 amino acids. V was clipped by 7 bases and J by 2 bases, with 12 bases between them. Germline values: CDR1 ENHRY, CDR2 SYGVKD. The CDR3 DNA follows: TGTGCCATCAACCAGGGTGGGTCCAAAAACATTCAGTACTTC. It codes for CAINQGGSKNIQYF.

The chain has TRBV19 and TRBJ1-5, with D tentatively TRBD1 (6 bases). CDR1 and CDR2 (germline): LNHDA, SQIVND (reference sequence). This CDR3 has 17 amino acids. V was cut by 4 bases and J by 6 bases, with 22 bases left in between. The CDR3 nucleotides are TGTGCCAGTAGTACCCACCCCAGGGGTGCTGCGGGTCAGCCCCAGCATTTT. Its translation: CASSTHPRGAAGQPQHF. The whole variable domain, filled in from reference TRBV19 and TRBJ1-5, reads DGGITQSPKYLFRKEGQNVTLSCEQNLNHDAMYWYRQDPGQGLRLIYYSQIVNDFQKGDIAEGYSVSREKKESFPLTVTSAQKNPTAFYLCASSTHPRGAAGQPQHFGDGTRLSIL.